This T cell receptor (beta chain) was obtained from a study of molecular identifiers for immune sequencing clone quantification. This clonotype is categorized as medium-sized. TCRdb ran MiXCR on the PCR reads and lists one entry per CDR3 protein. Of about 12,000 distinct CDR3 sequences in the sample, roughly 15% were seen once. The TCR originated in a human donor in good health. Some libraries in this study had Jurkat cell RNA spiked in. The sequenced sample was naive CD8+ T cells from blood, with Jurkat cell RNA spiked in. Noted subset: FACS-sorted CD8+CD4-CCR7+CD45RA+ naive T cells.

The CDR3 DNA reads as TGTGCCAGCAGCCCGGGACTAGTCGGGACCCAGTATACGCAGTATTTT. Encoded protein: CASSPGLVGTQYTQYF. This chain joins TRBV11-2 and TRBJ2-3, with 8 bases lining up with TRBD2. Germline V gives CDR1 SGHAT, CDR2 FQNNGV. Trimming at V came to 5 bases and at J to 7 bases, leaving 14 bases not matched to a gene. The CDR3 runs to 16 residues.